Listed here is a single T cell receptor (beta chain). Its antigen is still unknown. Healthy donors had no documented immune events, such as infections, while sampled. The data derive from a study of identifying expanded T cells in peripheral blood. Study-level findings and limits: Over about two and four weeks, about 17 and 20 clones changed, versus approximately 1.2 between replicates. Across healthy donors, higher total template counts meant significantly greater approximately 2-week count variance.

Profiled with immunoSEQ multiplex PCR; TCRdb holds only in-frame clones, not every one. The sample carries some 100,000 clones, over 75% recorded once. Per the germline V gene, CDR1 is SGDLS and CDR2 is YYNGEE. The CDR3 loop spans 15 amino acids. The V gene end was trimmed by 3 bases and the J gene end by 1 base; junction bases not matched to a gene: 2. The rearrangement links TRBV9 to TRBJ2-5; 11 bases align to TRBD2. The sequenced sample consisted of blood. The sequence came from a person between 18 and 75 years old in good health. The CDR3 reads CASSDGTSGQETQYF. The CDR3 bases are TGTGCCAGCAGCGATGGGACTAGCGGCCAAGAGACCCAGTACTTC.